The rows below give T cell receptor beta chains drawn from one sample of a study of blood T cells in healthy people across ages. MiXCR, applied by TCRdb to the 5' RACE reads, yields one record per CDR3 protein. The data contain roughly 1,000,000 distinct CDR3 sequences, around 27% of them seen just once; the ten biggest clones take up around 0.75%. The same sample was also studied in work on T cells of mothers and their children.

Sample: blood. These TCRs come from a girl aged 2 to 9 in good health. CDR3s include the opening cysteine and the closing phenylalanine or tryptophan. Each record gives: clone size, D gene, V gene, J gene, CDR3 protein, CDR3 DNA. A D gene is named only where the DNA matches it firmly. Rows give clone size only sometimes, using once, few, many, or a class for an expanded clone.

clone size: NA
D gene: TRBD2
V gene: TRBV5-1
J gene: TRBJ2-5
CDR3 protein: CASSLGNGLAGETQYF
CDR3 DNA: TGCGCCAGCAGCTTGGGGAATGGACTAGCGGGAGAGACCCAGTACTTC

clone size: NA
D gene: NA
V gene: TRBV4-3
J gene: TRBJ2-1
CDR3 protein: CASSQAVGGAPTHYNEQFF
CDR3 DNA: TGCGCCAGCAGCCAAGCAGTAGGGGGGGCCCCGACCCACTACAATGAGCAGTTCTTC

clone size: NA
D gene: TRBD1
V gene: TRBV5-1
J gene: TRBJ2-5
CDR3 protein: CASSLRTGEGETQYF
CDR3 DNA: TGCGCCAGCAGCTTGAGAACAGGGGAAGGGGAGACCCAGTACTTC

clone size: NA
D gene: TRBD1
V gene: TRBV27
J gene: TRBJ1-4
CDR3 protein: CAGSGTGVSTNEKLSF
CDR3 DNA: TGTGCCGGCAGCGGGACAGGGGTTAGCACTAATGAAAAACTGTCTTTT

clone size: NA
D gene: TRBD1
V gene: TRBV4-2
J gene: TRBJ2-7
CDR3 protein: CASSQDIGPGQASYEQYF
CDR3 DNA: TGTGCCAGCAGCCAAGATATTGGACCGGGACAGGCCTCCTACGAGCAGTACTTC

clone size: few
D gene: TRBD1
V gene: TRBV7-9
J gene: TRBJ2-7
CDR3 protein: CASSFGTENEQYF
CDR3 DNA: TGTGCCAGCAGCTTCGGGACAGAAAACGAGCAGTACTTC

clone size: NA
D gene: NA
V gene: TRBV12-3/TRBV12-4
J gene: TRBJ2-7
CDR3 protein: CASSPRAGSSYEQYF
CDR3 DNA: TGTGCCAGCAGTCCCAGGGCGGGGAGCTCCTACGAGCAGTACTTC

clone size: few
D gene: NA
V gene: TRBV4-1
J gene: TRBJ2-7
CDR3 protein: CASSPHREMPEQYF
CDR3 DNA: TGCGCCAGCAGTCCGCATCGGGAGATGCCCGAGCAGTACTTC

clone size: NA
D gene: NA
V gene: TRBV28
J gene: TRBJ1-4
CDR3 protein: CASSLPVGEKLFF
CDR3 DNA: TGTGCCAGCAGTTTACCTGTGGGGGAAAAACTGTTTTTT

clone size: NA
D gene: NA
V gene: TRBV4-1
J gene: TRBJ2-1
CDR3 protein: CASSHDIVGEQFF
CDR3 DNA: TGCGCCAGCAGCCATGATATAGTGGGCGAGCAGTTCTTC

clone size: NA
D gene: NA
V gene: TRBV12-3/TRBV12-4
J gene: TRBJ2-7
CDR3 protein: CASSFVTVAPHEQYF
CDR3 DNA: TGTGCCAGCAGTTTCGTTACCGTGGCCCCCCACGAGCAGTACTTC

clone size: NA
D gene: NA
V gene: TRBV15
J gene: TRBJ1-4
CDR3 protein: CTTSRDRSGDEKLFF
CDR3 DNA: TGTACCACCAGCAGAGATAGGTCAGGGGATGAAAAACTGTTTTTT

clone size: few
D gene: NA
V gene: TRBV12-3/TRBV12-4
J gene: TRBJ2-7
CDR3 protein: CASSLGVQSGYEQYF
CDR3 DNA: TGTGCCAGCAGTTTAGGGGTCCAGTCAGGCTACGAGCAGTACTTC

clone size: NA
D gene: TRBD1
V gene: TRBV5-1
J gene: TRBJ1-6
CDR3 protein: CASSLGQGVSPLHF
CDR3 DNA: TGCGCCAGCAGCCTAGGACAGGGAGTTTCACCCCTCCACTTT

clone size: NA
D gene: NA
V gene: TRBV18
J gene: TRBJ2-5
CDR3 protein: CASSPPYETQYF
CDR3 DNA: TGTGCCAGCTCACCACCGTATGAGACCCAGTACTTC

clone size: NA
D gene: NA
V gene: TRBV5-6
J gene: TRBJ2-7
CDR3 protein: CASSLVSGSSLLEQYF
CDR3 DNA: TGTGCCAGCAGCTTGGTCTCAGGGTCCTCCCTTCTGGAGCAGTACTTC

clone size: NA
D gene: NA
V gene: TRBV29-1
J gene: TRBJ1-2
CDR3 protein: CSVDEGGYGYTF
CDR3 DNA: TGCAGCGTTGACGAGGGGGGCTATGGCTACACCTTC

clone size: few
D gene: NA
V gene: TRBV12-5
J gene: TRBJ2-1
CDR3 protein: CASGLARLRGRGQFF
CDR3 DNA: TGTGCTAGTGGTTTGGCCCGGTTAAGGGGGAGGGGGCAGTTCTTC

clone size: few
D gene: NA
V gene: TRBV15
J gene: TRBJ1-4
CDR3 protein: CATSRDSGEEYGKLFF
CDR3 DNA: TGTGCCACCAGCAGAGATTCTGGGGAAGAATACGGAAAACTGTTTTTT

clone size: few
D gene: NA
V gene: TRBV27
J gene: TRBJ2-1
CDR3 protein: CASSKNTNGLFNEQFF
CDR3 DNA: TGTGCCAGCAGTAAGAACACGAACGGGCTATTCAATGAGCAGTTCTTC

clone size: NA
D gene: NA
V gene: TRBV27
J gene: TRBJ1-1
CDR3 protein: CASSLTSGNTEAFF
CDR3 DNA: TGTGCCAGCAGCCTGACTTCGGGGAACACTGAAGCTTTCTTT

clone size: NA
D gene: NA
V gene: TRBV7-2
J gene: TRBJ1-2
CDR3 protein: CASSLGHGYGYTF
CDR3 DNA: TGTGCCAGCAGCCTCGGACATGGCTATGGCTACACCTTC

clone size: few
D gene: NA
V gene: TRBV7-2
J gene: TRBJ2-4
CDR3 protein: CASSLNRVGSGIQYF
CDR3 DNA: TGTGCCAGCAGCTTAAATCGGGTCGGCTCCGGCATTCAGTACTTC

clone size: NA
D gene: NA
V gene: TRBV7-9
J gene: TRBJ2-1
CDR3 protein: CASSPNTGTYNEQFF
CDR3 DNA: TGTGCCAGCAGCCCTAATACCGGGACTTACAATGAGCAGTTCTTC

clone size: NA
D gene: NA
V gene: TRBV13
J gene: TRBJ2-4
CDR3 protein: CASSLRVRRANIQYF
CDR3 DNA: TGTGCCAGCAGCTTGAGGGTTCGGAGGGCAAACATTCAGTACTTC

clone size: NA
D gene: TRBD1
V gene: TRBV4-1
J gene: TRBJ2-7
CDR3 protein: CASSYLSTGGNYEQYF
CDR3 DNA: TGCGCCAGCAGTTACCTCTCGACAGGGGGCAACTACGAGCAGTACTTC

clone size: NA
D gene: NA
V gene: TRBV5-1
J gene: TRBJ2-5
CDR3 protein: CASSLAMRQETQYF
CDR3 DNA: TGCGCCAGCAGCTTGGCCATGAGACAAGAGACCCAGTACTTC

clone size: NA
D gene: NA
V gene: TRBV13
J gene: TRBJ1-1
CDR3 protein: CASSSPPAGENTEAFF
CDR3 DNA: TGTGCCAGCAGCTCCCCCCCGGCAGGGGAGAACACTGAAGCTTTCTTT

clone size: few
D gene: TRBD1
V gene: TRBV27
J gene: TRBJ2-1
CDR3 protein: CASSLLGTGQAEQFF
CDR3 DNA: TGTGCCAGCAGTCTCCTCGGGACAGGTCAAGCTGAGCAGTTCTTC

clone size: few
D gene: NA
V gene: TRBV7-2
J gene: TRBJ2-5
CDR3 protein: CASSLSGSIQETQYF
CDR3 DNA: TGTGCCAGCAGCCTGTCGGGGTCCATTCAAGAGACCCAGTACTTC

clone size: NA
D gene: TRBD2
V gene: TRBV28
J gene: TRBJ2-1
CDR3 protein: CASGMGAGGPNEQFF
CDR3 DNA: TGTGCCAGCGGCATGGGCGCGGGAGGGCCCAATGAGCAGTTCTTC

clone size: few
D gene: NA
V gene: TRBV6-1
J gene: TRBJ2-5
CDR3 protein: CASEFGQYQETQYF
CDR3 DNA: TGTGCCAGCGAGTTCGGACAGTACCAAGAGACCCAGTACTTC

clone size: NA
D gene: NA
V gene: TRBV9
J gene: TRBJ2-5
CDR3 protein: CASSATPGGETQYF
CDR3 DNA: TGTGCCAGCAGCGCGACTCCCGGTGGCGAGACCCAGTACTTC

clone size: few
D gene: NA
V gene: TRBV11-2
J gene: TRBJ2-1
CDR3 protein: CASSSGTGDPEEQFF
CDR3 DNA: TGTGCCAGCAGCTCCGGGACTGGCGACCCCGAGGAGCAGTTCTTC

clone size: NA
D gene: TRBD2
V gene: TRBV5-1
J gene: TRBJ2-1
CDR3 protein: CASRYGTSGYNEQFF
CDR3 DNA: TGCGCCAGCAGGTACGGGACTAGCGGATACAATGAGCAGTTCTTC

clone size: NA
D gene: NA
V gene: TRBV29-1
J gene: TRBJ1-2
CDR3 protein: CSAPWSNYGYTF
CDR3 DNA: TGCAGCGCGCCGTGGAGCAACTATGGCTACACCTTC

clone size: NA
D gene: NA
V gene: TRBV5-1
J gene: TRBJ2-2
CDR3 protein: CASSFRSNTGELFF
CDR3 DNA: TGCGCCAGCAGCTTCCGGTCAAACACCGGGGAGCTGTTTTTT

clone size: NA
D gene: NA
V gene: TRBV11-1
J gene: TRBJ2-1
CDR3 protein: CASSPQPGGPTIFDNEQFF
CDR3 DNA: TGTGCCAGCAGCCCCCAACCCGGGGGTCCTACCATCTTTGACAATGAGCAGTTCTTC

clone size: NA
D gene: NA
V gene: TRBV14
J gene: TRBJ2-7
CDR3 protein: CASSQDATSGSGYEQYF
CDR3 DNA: TGTGCCAGCAGCCAAGACGCGACTTCGGGCTCAGGGTACGAGCAGTACTTC

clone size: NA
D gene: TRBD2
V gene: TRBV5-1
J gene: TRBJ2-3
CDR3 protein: CASSLAGGVGTDTQYF
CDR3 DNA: TGCGCCAGCAGCTTAGCGGGAGGGGTCGGCACAGATACGCAGTATTTT

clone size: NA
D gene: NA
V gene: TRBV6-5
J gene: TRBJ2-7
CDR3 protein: CASSPKADTYEQYF
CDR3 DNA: TGTGCCAGCAGCCCTAAAGCGGATACCTACGAGCAGTACTTC

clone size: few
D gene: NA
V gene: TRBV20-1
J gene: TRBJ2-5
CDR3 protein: CSATVRDPETQYF
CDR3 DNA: TGCAGTGCTACCGTCCGGGACCCAGAGACCCAGTACTTC

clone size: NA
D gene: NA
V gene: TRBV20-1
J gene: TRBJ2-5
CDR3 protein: CSARVGTRETQYF
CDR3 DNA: TGCAGTGCTAGAGTCGGGACACGGGAGACCCAGTACTTC

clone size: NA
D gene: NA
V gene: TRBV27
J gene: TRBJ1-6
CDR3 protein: CASSWRRSSSYNSPLHF
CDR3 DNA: TGTGCCAGCAGTTGGAGACGGTCCAGCTCCTATAATTCACCCCTCCACTTT

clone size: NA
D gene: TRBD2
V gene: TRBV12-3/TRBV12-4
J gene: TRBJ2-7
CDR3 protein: CASSRSLADLHYEQYF
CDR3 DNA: TGTGCCAGCAGCCGATCCCTAGCGGACCTGCACTACGAGCAGTACTTC

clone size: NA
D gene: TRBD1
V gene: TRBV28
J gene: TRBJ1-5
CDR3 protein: CASSSLRGSGTVKNQPQHF
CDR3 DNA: TGTGCCAGCAGTTCCCTCAGGGGATCCGGGACAGTTAAGAATCAGCCCCAGCATTTT

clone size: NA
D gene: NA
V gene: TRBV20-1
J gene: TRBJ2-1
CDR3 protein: CSATPMNEQFF
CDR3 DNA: TGCAGTGCTACCCCCATGAATGAGCAGTTCTTC

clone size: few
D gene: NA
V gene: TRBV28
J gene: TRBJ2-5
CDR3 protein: CASSSLGAVQETQYF
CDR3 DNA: TGTGCCAGCAGTTCTCTCGGGGCAGTACAAGAGACCCAGTACTTC

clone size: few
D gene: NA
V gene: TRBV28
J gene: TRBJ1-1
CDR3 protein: CASSYRRGGTEAFF
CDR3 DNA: TGTGCCAGCAGTTACCGTCGGGGGGGCACTGAAGCTTTCTTT

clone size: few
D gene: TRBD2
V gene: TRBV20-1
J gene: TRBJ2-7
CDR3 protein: CSAHLAGVSSYEQYF
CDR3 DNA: TGCAGTGCCCACCTAGCGGGGGTCAGCTCCTACGAGCAGTACTTC

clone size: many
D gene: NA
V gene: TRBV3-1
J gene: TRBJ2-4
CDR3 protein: CASSPNALRDIQYF
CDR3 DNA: TGTGCCAGCAGCCCGAATGCCCTTCGGGACATACAGTACTTC

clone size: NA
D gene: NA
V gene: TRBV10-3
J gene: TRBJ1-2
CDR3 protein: CAISGNTYGYTF
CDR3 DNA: TGTGCCATCAGTGGGAACACTTATGGCTACACCTTC

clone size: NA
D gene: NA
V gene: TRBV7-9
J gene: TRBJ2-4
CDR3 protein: CASSQDTVAKNIQYF
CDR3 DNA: TGTGCCAGCAGCCAAGACACCGTAGCCAAAAACATTCAGTACTTC

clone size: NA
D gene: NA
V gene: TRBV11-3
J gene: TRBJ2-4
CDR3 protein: CASSPVENIQYF
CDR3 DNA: TGTGCCAGCAGCCCCGTAGAAAACATTCAGTACTTC

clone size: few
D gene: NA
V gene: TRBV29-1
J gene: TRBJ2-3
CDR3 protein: CSVGGRVPHTDTQYF
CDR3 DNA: TGCAGCGTTGGAGGCAGGGTCCCCCACACAGATACGCAGTATTTT